The sequence of this T cell receptor beta chain was determined in a study of CXCR3-negative and CXCR3-positive naive CD8 T cells (dated by TCRdb to about 2019). For the wider study: In total, some 150 million TRB reads were obtained, corresponding to roughly 1.5 +/- 0.3 million reads per library. Diversity and physicochemical repertoire analyses were performed on about a dozen donors pooled from two independent experiments. The TRBV-TRBJ cluster analysis covered naive subsets from 5 or 6 donors and memory cells from 3 donors.

General conclusions and limits of the study: Naive CXCR3-negative and CXCR3-positive cells from the same donor showed similar TRBV-TRBJ usage, whereas memory cells showed distinct patterns. Surface CD5, linked to self-reactivity in mice, was comparable between naive subsets; TCR interaction strength was therefore also inferred from TRB CDR3 physicochemical properties. Comparably high repertoire diversity was found in both naive subsets, whereas much lower repertoire diversity was found in memory CD8+ T cells. Freshly isolated PBMCs were used for most assays because CXCR3 expression went down partially after cryopreservation.

Each CD8+ T cell subset was flow-sorted in triplicate, with fewer than 350,000 cells per subset placed directly into RLT lysis buffer. Standard density gradient centrifugation was used to isolate peripheral blood mononuclear cells from buffy coats. Total RNA was extracted from sorted cells using an RNeasy Mini Kit. The germline V gene yields SNHLY for CDR1 and FYNNEI for CDR2. The cysteine opens and the phenylalanine closes a CDR3 of 14 amino acids. No coding sequence is recorded. Reads for this sample came from a NextSeq 550. The Human TCR Profiling Kit (MiLaboratory) was used to prepare UMI-labeled 5' RACE TRB cDNA libraries. The full amount of extracted RNA was used for cDNA synthesis, and the full amount of resulting cDNA was used for PCR amplification. The libraries were made side by side, with each library going through the same number of PCR cycles. As for the authors' bioinformatics: With a minimum of two reads required per UMI, MIGEC and MiXCR pulled out about 50,000 +/- 10,000 unique UMI-labeled TRB cDNA molecules from each library. On average, each library contained 40,000 +/- 10,000 functional in-frame TRB CDR3 nucleotide clonotypes without stop codons. After each sample was downsampled to 5000 UMI-labeled TRB molecules, VDJtools was used to calculate diversity metrics such as normalized Shannon-Wiener and Chao1. Clonotype-size-weighted physicochemical properties of the central five CDR3 residues (interaction energy, strength, volume and Kidera factor 4) were computed in VDJtools. Once TCRdb had reprocessed the reads, it stored one entry per CDR3 protein sequence and supplied no DNA. The V and J calls follow TCRdb's processing rather than the paper's. This sample's table contains approximately 39,000 distinct CDR3 sequences. The ten largest clonotypes hold around 15% of the sample.

This clonotype is medium-sized (0.01 to 0.1%), judged from its frequency; no count is recorded. Its antigen is not yet known. This clonotype was sampled from a human donor in good health. Some clones in this sample may be carry-over from other donors' samples. Sequencing was carried out using memory CD8+ T cells from blood. The sample's cell subset or site label is to be understood as: conventional CD8+ memory T cells (TMEM), sorted as controls. The receptor chain draws on TRBV2 and TRBJ2-7; TCRdb designates TRBD1, a call that cannot be tested without DNA. The CDR3 amino acid sequence is: CASSPGQYSYEQYF.